This entry lists 14 T cell receptor beta chains sequenced from one sample in a study of cytomegalovirus exposure and HLA in healthy donors. The PCR was carried out with 60 Vbeta primers and 13 Jbeta primers. Some clones are missing from TCRdb's copy, which holds only in-frame ones; the method was immunoSEQ multiplex PCR. The sample contains 210,000 or so clones, around nine tenths of which appear only once. What was sequenced was PBMCs. The receptors here all came from a woman aged 18 to 35 in good health and CMV-seronegative.

V and J are TRBV7-9 and TRBJ2-7; 7 bases align to TRBD1. J was trimmed by 5 bases and V by 6 bases; bases with no gene match: 13. The CDR3 is 15 residues long. CDR1 is SEHNR and CDR2 is FQNEAQ in the germline V gene (reference sequence). CDR3 in DNA: TGTGCCAGCAGTTACCTTGGACAGGTGATCAACGAGCAGTACTTC. Translating it yields CASSYLGQVINEQYF.

This chain uses TRBV5-4 with TRBJ2-1; 13 nucleotides match TRBD2. Germline V lookup: CDR1 SGHNT, CDR2 YYREEE (reference sequence). The CDR3 has 18 amino acids. The trim removed 3 bases at V and 3 bases at J, leaving 9 bases unmatched. CDR3 protein: CASSSGLAGVRIYNEQFF. Here the CDR3 DNA reads TGTGCCAGCAGCTCCGGACTAGCGGGAGTCCGGATCTACAATGAGCAGTTCTTC.

This chain uses TRBV10-3 with TRBJ2-7; 7 bases agree with TRBD1. Per germline, CDR1 ENHRY and CDR2 SYGVKD. Trimming took 10 bases from V and 6 from J; bases not matched to a gene: 15. The CDR3 extends over 14 amino acids. For the CDR3, the DNA is TGTGCCACCGCCCGGGCAGGGGGAGAGTCCGAGCAGTACTTC. This codes for CATARAGGESEQYF.

This clone was detected only once. This rearrangement joins TRBV4-1 to TRBJ1-1; TRBD1 might be the D (6 bases). V was trimmed by 0 bases and J by 4 bases, leaving 15 bases between them. The V gene's germline CDR1 is MGHRA and CDR2 YSYEKL. This CDR3 spans 16 amino acids. CDR3 region: CASSQEPRGAVTEAFF. The DNA of the CDR3 is TGCGCCAGCAGCCAAGAACCCCGGGGGGCGGTCACTGAAGCTTTCTTT.

The rearrangement links TRBV7-9 to TRBJ2-7; 8 nucleotides line up with TRBD2. Trimming removed 5 bases from V and 7 bases from J; junction bases left unmatched: 7. Germline assignment: CDR1 SEHNR and CDR2 FQNEAQ (reference sequence). This CDR3 is 13 amino acids long. CDR3 region: CASSPQREREQYF. CDR3 bases: TGTGCCAGCAGCCCCCAGCGGGAGCGGGAGCAGTACTTC.

The chain is built from TRBV10-1 and TRBJ2-5; possibly TRBD1 for D (9 bases). V lost 5 bases, J lost 2 bases, and 15 bases lay in between. Germline V gives CDR1 WNHNN, CDR2 SYGVQD (reference sequence). The CDR3 covers 15 residues. The CDR3 here is CASSISGTGQETQYF. The CDR3 DNA sequence: TGCGCCAGCAGTATTAGCGGGACAGGGCAAGAGACCCAGTACTTC.

This rearrangement joins TRBV10-3 to TRBJ2-7, with 7 nucleotides matching TRBD2. The J segment lost 6 bases and the V segment lost 6 bases, leaving 2 bases of the junction unmatched. The V gene's germline CDR1 is ENHRY and CDR2 SYGVKD. The CDR3 is 11 amino acids. The CDR3 region is CAISRTSEQYF. For the CDR3, the DNA is TGTGCCATCAGCCGGACTAGCGAGCAGTACTTC.

The chain employs TRBV2 and TRBJ2-1; 7 nucleotides line up with TRBD1. The CDR3 has 17 amino acids. Trimming at V came to 4 bases and at J to 0 bases, leaving 9 bases not matched to a gene. The germline V gene encodes CDR1 SNHLY and CDR2 FYNNEI. The CDR3 loop is CASSGKTGMSSYNEQFF. As DNA, the CDR3 is TGTGCCAGCAGTGGCAAGACAGGGATGAGCTCCTACAATGAGCAGTTCTTC.

J is TRBJ2-7 and V is TRBV18; possibly TRBD1 for D (6 bases). Per the germline V gene, CDR1 is KGHSH and CDR2 is LQKENI. CDR3 length: 15 residues. Trimming removed 3 bases from V and 3 bases from J, with 15 bases in between. Here the CDR3 reads CASSPYQGTRYEQYF. Here the CDR3 DNA reads TGTGCCAGCTCACCGTATCAGGGGACCCGCTACGAGCAGTACTTC.

The chain has TRBV18 and TRBJ2-5, with no clear D. Trimming took off 3 bases at V and 4 bases at J, with 15 bases between the two ends. The CDR3 consists of 15 residues. The germline V gene encodes CDR1 KGHSH and CDR2 LQKENI. The chain's CDR3 is CASSPSRLERETQYF. In nucleotides, the CDR3 is TGTGCCAGCTCACCTTCTAGGCTGGAGCGAGAGACCCAGTACTTC.

The rearrangement links TRBV9 to TRBJ2-3, with D possibly being TRBD2 (6 bases). CDR1 is SGDLS, CDR2 YYNGEE, per germline. Trimming shortened V by 7 bases and J by 8 bases, and 41 bases separated the two germline ends. The CDR3 has 21 residues. CDR3 residues: CASLVRFGLLKFTLFAGTQYF. In DNA, the CDR3 is TGTGCCAGCCTCGTCCGTTTCGGACTACTCAAATTCACACTTTTCGCAGGTACGCAGTATTTT.

A word on this clone: Compared with germline, one end of the junction differs, possibly owing to a read error. The chain carries TRBV2 and TRBJ1-2, with a tentative D call TRBD1 (5 bases). Germline loops: CDR1 SNHLY, CDR2 FYNNEI. This CDR3 is 14 amino acids long. The DNA of the CDR3 is TGTGCCAGCAGTGATTTCAGGGTTGGCTATGGCCACACCTTC. Translation: CASSDFRVGYGHTF.

This clone was recorded once. The V and J genes are TRBV10-2 and TRBJ2-1; tentative D call: TRBD2 (5 bases). Germline V gene lookup returns CDR1 WSHSY and CDR2 SAAADI. The length of the CDR3 is 12 residues. Trimming stripped 2 bases from V and 7 bases from J, with 6 bases between. DNA of the CDR3: TGCGCCAGCAGTGAGGGACTGAATGAGCAGTTCTTC. Amino acid sequence: CASSEGLNEQFF.

The gene calls are TRBV11-3 and TRBJ2-3; TRBD2 is a possible D gene (8 bases). The germline V gene encodes CDR1 SGHNT and CDR2 YENEEA. The germline V and J ends were trimmed by 8 bases and 0 bases, with 15 bases remaining between them. This CDR3 contains 15 residues. CDR3 sequence: CASAGGTSSTDTQYF. CDR3 bases: TGTGCCAGCGCAGGGGGGACTAGTAGCACAGATACGCAGTATTTT.